This TCR beta chain was documented in a study of cytomegalovirus exposure and HLA in healthy donors. This clone has just a few counts. This CDR3 comprises 15 residues. V was cut by 4 bases and J by 4 bases, with 15 bases left in between. CDR1 WNHNN and CDR2 SYGVQD come from the germline V gene (reference sequence). PCR amplification relied on 60 Vbeta primers (plus 13 Jbeta primers). Sequencing was performed with immunoSEQ multiplex PCR; in TCRdb, only in-frame clones are kept and a portion is missing. The sample contains roughly 100,000 clones, about four fifths of which appear only once. The source of this sequence is a middle-aged woman in good health and CMV-seronegative. Sequences were obtained from PBMCs. This chain uses TRBV10-1 with TRBJ2-3, with a possible D match to TRBD2 (6 bases). The CDR3 protein is CASSARASESDTQYF. The CDR3 DNA reads as TGCGCCAGCAGTGCTCGGGCTAGCGAGTCAGATACGCAGTATTTT.